This TCR beta chain came from a study of neoadjuvant nivolumab and ipilimumab in lung cancer. Measured with immunoSEQ multiplex PCR; TCRdb has only the in-frame clones, and not every one. This table has about 18,000 clones, more than 75% appearing once. Trimming shortened V by 4 bases and J by 0 bases, and 7 bases separated the two germline ends. CDR1 and CDR2 (germline): SGHAT, FQDESV (reference sequence). The CDR3 contains 15 residues. V usage is TRBV11-1 and J usage is TRBJ2-6; no definite D call. Sequenced here: tumor tissue, sampled after neoadjuvant nivolumab, alone or with ipilimumab, at or shortly before surgery. This receptor was identified in an adult with non-small cell lung cancer. CDR3 protein: CASSSHFSGANVLTF. The CDR3 nucleotides are TGTGCCAGCAGCTCTCACTTCTCTGGGGCCAACGTCCTGACTTTC.